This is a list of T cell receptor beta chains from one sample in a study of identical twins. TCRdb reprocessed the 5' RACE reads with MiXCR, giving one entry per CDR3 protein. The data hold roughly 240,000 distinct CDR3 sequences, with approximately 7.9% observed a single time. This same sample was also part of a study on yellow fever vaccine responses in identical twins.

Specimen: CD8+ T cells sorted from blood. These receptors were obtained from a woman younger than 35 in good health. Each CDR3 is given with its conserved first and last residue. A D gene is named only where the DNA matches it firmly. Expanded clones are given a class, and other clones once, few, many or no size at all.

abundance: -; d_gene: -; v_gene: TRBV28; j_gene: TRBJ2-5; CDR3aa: CASTIPASIRQQETQYF; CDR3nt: TGTGCCAGCACCATTCCTGCCTCCATCCGACAACAAGAGACCCAGTACTTC
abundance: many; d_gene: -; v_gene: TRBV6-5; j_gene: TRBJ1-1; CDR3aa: CASSYSMNTEAFF; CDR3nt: TGTGCCAGCAGTTATAGTATGAACACTGAAGCTTTCTTT
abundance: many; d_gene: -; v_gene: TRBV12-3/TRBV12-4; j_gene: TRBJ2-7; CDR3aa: CASSLAWSKTYSYEQYF; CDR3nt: TGTGCCAGCAGTTTAGCGTGGTCTAAGACCTACTCCTACGAGCAGTACTTC
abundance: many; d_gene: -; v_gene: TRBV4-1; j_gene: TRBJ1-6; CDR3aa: CASSQVATGSDSPLHF; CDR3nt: TGCGCCAGCAGCCAAGTAGCAACAGGATCAGATTCACCCCTCCACTTT
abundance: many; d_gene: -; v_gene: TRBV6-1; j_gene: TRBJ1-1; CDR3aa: CASSETGEATEAFF; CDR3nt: TGTGCCAGCAGTGAAACGGGGGAGGCCACTGAAGCTTTCTTT
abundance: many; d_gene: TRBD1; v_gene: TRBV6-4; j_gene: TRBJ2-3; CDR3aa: CASSDGQGGTDTQYF; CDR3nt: TGTGCCAGCAGTGACGGACAGGGCGGCACAGATACGCAGTATTTT
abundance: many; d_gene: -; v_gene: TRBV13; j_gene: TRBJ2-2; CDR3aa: CASSLEGSSRELFF; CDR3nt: TGTGCCAGCAGCTTAGAAGGCTCCTCCCGGGAGCTGTTTTTT
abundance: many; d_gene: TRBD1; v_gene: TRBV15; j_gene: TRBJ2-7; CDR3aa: CATSRETGSSYEQYF; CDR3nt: TGTGCCACCAGCAGAGAGACAGGGTCCTCCTACGAGCAGTACTTC
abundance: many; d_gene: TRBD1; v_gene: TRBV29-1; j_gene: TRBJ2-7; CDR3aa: CSVGQGAKSYEQYF; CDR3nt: TGCAGCGTTGGACAGGGGGCGAAGTCCTACGAGCAGTACTTC
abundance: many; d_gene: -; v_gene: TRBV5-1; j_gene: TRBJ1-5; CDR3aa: CASSPGTISNQPQHF; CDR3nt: TGCGCCAGCAGCCCCGGGACAATTAGCAATCAGCCCCAGCATTTT
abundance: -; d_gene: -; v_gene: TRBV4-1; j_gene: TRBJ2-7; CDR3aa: CASSQGGSGYEQYF; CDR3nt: TGCGCCAGCAGCCAAGGGGGTAGCGGCTACGAGCAGTACTTC
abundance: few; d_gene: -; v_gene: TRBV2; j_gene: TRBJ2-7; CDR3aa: CASPPSYEQYF; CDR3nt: TGTGCCAGCCCACCCTCCTACGAGCAGTACTTC
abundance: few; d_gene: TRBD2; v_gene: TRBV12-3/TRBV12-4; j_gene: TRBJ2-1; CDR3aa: CASSLNSGRGFYNEQFF; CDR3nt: TGTGCCAGCAGTTTGAATAGCGGGAGAGGTTTCTACAATGAGCAGTTCTTC
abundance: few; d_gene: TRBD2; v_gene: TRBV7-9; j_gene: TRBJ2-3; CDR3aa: CASSPWGGLAGTDTQYF; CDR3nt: TGTGCCAGCAGCCCTTGGGGGGGTCTAGCGGGGACAGATACGCAGTATTTT
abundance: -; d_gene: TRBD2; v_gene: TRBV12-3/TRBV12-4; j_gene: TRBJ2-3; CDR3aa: CASSQGLAGLDTQYF; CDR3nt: TGTGCCAGCAGTCAGGGACTAGCGGGGTTAGATACGCAGTATTTT
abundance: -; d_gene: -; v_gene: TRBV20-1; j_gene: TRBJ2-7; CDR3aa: CSARDTDGTYEQYF; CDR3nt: TGCAGTGCTAGAGATACCGACGGAACCTACGAGCAGTACTTC
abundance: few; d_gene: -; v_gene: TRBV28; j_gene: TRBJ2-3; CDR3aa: CASKPGDTSTDTQYF; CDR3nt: TGTGCCAGCAAACCAGGGGATACTAGCACAGATACGCAGTATTTT
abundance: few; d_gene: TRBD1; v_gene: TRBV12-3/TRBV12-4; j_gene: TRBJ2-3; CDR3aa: CASCLDRGDMVPSTDTQYF; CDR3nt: TGTGCCAGCTGTCTGGACAGGGGCGACATGGTGCCTAGCACAGATACGCAGTATTTT
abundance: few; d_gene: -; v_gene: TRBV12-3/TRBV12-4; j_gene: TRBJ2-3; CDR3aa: CASSFGRDTDTQYF; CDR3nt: TGTGCCAGCAGTTTCGGACGGGACACAGATACGCAGTATTTT
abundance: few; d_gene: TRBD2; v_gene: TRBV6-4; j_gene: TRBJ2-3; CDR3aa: CASSTIVISGRTSTDTQYF; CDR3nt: TGTGCCAGCAGTACCATTGTGATTAGCGGGAGGACTAGCACAGATACGCAGTATTTT
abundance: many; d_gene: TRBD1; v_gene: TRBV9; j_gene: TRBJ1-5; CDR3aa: CASSAGTGIGQPQHF; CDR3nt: TGTGCCAGCAGCGCCGGGACAGGGATTGGTCAGCCCCAGCATTTT
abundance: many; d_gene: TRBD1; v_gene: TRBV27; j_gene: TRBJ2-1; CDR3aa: CASSLTLTGGSTNEQFF; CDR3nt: TGTGCCAGCAGTTTAACCTTGACAGGGGGCTCTACTAATGAGCAGTTCTTC
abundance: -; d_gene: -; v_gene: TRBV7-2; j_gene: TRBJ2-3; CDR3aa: CASSLVYRGDTQYF; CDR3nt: TGTGCCAGCAGCTTAGTCTACCGAGGGGATACGCAGTATTTT
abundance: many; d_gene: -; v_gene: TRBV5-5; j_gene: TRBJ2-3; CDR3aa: CASSLEDDTDTQYF; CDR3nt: TGTGCCAGCAGCTTGGAGGATGACACAGATACGCAGTATTTT
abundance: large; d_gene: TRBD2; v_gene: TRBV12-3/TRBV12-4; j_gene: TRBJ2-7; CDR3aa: CASSLAGYYEQYF; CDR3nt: TGTGCCAGCAGCTTAGCGGGGTACTACGAGCAGTACTTC
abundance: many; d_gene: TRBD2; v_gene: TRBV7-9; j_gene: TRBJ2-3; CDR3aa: CASSPTDSGSTDTQYF; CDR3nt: TGTGCCAGCAGCCCGACTGATAGCGGGAGCACAGACACGCAGTATTTT
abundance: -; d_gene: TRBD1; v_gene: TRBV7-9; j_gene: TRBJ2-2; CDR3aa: CASSRTGYSGTGELFF; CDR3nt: TGTGCCAGCAGCCGGACAGGGTACTCAGGCACCGGGGAGCTGTTTTTT
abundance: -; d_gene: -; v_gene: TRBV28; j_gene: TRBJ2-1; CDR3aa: CASSFGQVGEQFF; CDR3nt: TGTGCCAGCAGTTTTGGTCAGGTGGGGGAGCAGTTCTTC
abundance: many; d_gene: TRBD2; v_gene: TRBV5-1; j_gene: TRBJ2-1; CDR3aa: CASSFTSGSVHEQFF; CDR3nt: TGCGCCAGCAGCTTCACTAGCGGGAGTGTTCATGAGCAGTTCTTC
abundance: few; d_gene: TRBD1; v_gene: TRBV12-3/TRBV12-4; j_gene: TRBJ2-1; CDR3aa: CASSLQGQGDSNEQFF; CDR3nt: TGTGCCAGCAGTCTACAGGGACAGGGGGATTCAAATGAGCAGTTCTTC
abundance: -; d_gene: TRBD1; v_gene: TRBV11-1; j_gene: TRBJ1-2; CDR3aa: CASSLAHGGDSLNTYGYTF; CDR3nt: TGTGCCAGCAGCTTAGCCCACGGTGGGGACAGCTTAAATACTTATGGCTACACCTTC
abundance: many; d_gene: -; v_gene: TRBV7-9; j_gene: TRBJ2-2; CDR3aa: CASSLRAPRSGELFF; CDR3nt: TGTGCCAGCAGCTTACGGGCTCCAAGGTCCGGGGAGCTGTTTTTT
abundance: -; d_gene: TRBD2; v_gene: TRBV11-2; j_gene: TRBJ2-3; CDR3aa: CASSLGGRSSDTQYF; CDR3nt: TGTGCCAGCAGCTTAGGCGGGAGGAGCTCAGATACGCAGTATTTT
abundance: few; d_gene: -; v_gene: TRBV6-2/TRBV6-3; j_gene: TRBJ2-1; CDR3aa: CASSYDRPGARRYNEQFF; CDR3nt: TGTGCCAGCAGTTATGATAGGCCAGGGGCGAGAAGATACAATGAGCAGTTCTTC
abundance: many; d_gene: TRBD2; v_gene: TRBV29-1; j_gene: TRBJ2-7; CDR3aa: CSVEGGLAGVSYEQYF; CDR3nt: TGCAGCGTTGAAGGAGGGCTAGCGGGAGTGAGCTACGAGCAGTACTTC
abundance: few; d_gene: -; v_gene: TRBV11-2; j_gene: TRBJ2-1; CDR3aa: CASSLGTGVGYNEQFF; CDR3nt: TGTGCCAGCAGCTTAGGGACCGGGGTGGGTTACAATGAGCAGTTCTTC
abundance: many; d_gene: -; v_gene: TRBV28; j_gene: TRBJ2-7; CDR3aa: CASSISRGAYEQYF; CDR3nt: TGTGCCAGCAGCATCTCGAGGGGCGCCTACGAGCAGTACTTC
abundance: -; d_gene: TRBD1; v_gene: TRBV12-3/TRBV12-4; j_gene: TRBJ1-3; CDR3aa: CASSWTGPSSGNTIYF; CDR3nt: TGTGCCAGCAGTTGGACAGGGCCTAGTTCTGGAAACACCATATATTTT
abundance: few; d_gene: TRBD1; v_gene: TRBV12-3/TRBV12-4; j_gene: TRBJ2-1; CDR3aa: CASSTDRGPTYNEQFF; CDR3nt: TGTGCCAGCAGCACCGACAGGGGGCCCACCTACAATGAGCAGTTCTTC
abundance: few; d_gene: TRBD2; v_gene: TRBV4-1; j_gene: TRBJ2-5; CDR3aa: CASSPHSSGVGTQETQYF; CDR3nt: TGCGCCAGCAGCCCACATTCTAGCGGGGTCGGCACCCAAGAGACCCAGTACTTC
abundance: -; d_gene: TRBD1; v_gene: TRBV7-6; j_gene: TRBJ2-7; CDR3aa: CASSPGTGEEYEQYF; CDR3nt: TGTGCCAGCAGCCCCGGGACAGGGGAGGAGTACGAGCAGTACTTC
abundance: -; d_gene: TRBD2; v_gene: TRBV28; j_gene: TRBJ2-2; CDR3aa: CASTGLAGTNTGELFF; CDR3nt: TGTGCCAGCACCGGACTAGCGGGTACGAACACCGGGGAGCTGTTTTTT
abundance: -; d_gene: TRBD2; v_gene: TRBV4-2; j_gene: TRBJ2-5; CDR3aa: CASSPGWGTSGGAVETQYF; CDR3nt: TGTGCCAGCAGCCCCGGGTGGGGGACTAGCGGGGGGGCCGTGGAGACCCAGTACTTC
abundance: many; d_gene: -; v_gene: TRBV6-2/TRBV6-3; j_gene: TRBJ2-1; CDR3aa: CASSYWDSNNEQFF; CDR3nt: TGTGCCAGCAGTTATTGGGACTCTAACAATGAGCAGTTCTTC
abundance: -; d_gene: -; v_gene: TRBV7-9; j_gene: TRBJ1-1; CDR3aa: CASSLSGWGAEAFF; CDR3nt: TGTGCCAGCAGCCTCTCAGGGTGGGGGGCTGAAGCTTTCTTT
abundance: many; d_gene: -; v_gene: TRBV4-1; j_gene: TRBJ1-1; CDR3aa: CASSQDTARTAEAFF; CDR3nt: TGCGCCAGCAGCCAAGATACCGCGAGAACAGCTGAAGCTTTCTTT
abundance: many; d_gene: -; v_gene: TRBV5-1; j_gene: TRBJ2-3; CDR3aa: CASSLGGLSTDTQYF; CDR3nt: TGCGCCAGCAGCCTAGGGGGTTTGAGCACAGATACGCAGTATTTT